A single sample is the source of the 8 T cell receptor beta chains below, sequenced in a study of patients and donors after allogeneic stem cell transplantation (dated by TCRdb to the early 2020s). The library came from RT-PCR. Sequencing was performed on a NextSeq 550. The public reads were run again by TCRdb, first through fastp at Q25 and then through MiXCR, and only productive beta chains were kept. Rows are unified per CDR3 protein, each entry keeping the most common DNA and genes. The sample table contains 2,200 or so distinct CDR3 sequences; only one count was recorded for 30% of them. The ten largest clones represent over 15% of the sample. Sequencing was done on a sample of blood, either unsorted or a sorted T cell fraction (not recorded which). The receptor set was obtained from a human donor who was either an allogeneic HSCT recipient or a stem cell or donor lymphocyte infusion donor (not recorded which). It is not recorded whose cells these are; they may come from a transplant donor.

This chain joins TRBV20-1 and TRBJ1-2; TRBD1 might be the D (6 bases). V gave up 4 bases and J gave up 8 bases, with 14 bases separating them. CDR1 is DFQATT and CDR2 is SNEGSKA in the germline V gene (reference sequence). This CDR3 is built from 12 residues. CDR3 region: CSAKKGQRGYTF. CDR3 in DNA: TGCAGTGCTAAGAAAGGACAGCGGGGCTACACCTTC.

The chain links TRBV19 to TRBJ1-2; the D is unclear. Germline V gene data show CDR1 as LNHDA and CDR2 as SQIVND (reference sequence). The CDR3 length is 12 residues. Deletions cut 9 bases from V and 10 bases from J, with 18 bases between. In DNA, the CDR3 is TGTGCCAGCAGGTGGGCAGGACTAACCTACACCTTC. Translated: CASRWAGLTYTF. The full variable domain, completed using reference TRBV19 and TRBJ1-2, is DGGITQSPKYLFRKEGQNVTLSCEQNLNHDAMYWYRQDPGQGLRLIYYSQIVNDFQKGDIAEGYSVSREKKESFPLTVTSAQKNPTAFYLCASRWAGLTYTFGSGTRLTVV.

By share, this clonotype counts as large. The chain joins TRBV7-6 to TRBJ2-5; D unresolved. Germline CDR1 and CDR2: SGHVS and FNYEAQ. Trimming cost V 4 bases and J 5 bases, with 11 bases left between them. The CDR3 is 13 residues long. The CDR3 DNA follows: TGTGCCAGCAGCTCGGAGCCGCGGGAGACCCAGTACTTC. Its translation is CASSSEPRETQYF.

This chain connects TRBV2 to TRBJ2-5, with D tentatively TRBD1 (5 bases). Germline V lookup: CDR1 SNHLY, CDR2 FYNNEI. CDR3 size: 13 residues. Deletions cut 7 bases from V and 5 bases from J, with 14 bases between. The CDR3: CASKVRVSETQYF. The CDR3 bases are TGTGCCAGCAAGGTCAGGGTTTCGGAGACCCAGTACTTC. The full variable domain, with the rest looked up from reference TRBV2 and TRBJ2-5, is EPEVTQTPSHQVTQMGQEVILRCVPISNHLYFYWYRQILGQKVEFLVSFYNNEISEKSEIFDDQFSVERPDGSNFTLKIRSTKLEDSAMYFCASKVRVSETQYFGPGTRLLVL.

This clonotype was found once. The CDR3 sequence: CASSQWTGGNYGYTF. The CDR3 nucleotides are TGTGCCAGCAGCCAATGGACAGGGGGGAACTATGGCTACACCTTC. The chain joins TRBV3-2 to TRBJ1-2; TRBD1, as called in the table, went unchecked against the DNA. TRBV3-2 represents a pseudogene. The CDR3 loop spans 15 amino acids.

This clonotype has a handful of counts. V gene TRBV2 combines with J gene TRBJ2-2; D remains ambiguous. CDR1 SNHLY and CDR2 FYNNEI come from the germline V gene. V dropped 7 bases and J dropped 3 bases, with 6 bases sitting between them. This CDR3 is built from 12 residues. The CDR3 sequence: CASTVDTGELFF. The DNA of the CDR3 is TGTGCCAGCACAGTAGACACCGGGGAGCTGTTTTTT.

The genes are TRBV3-1 and TRBJ2-7; no clear D. Looked up from germline, CDR1 is LGHDT and CDR2 is YNNKEL (reference sequence). V lost 1 base and J lost 3, with 13 bases in between. The CDR3 is made up of 15 amino acids. This chain's CDR3 is CASSQGRRVDYEQYV. The CDR3 region has the DNA TGTGCCAGCAGCCAAGGCCGCCGGGTAGACTACGAGCAGTACGTC.

This chain joins TRBV5-6 and TRBJ2-1; no definite D call. Trimming pared 5 bases from V and 0 bases from J, leaving 12 bases between. There are 15 residues in the CDR3. Germline V gene data show CDR1 as SGHDT and CDR2 as YYEEEE. The CDR3 loop is CASRNGYSSYNEQFF. The CDR3, as DNA: TGTGCCAGCAGGAACGGGTACAGCTCCTACAATGAGCAGTTCTTC. Supplemented by reference TRBV5-6 and TRBJ2-1, the full variable domain reads DAGVTQSPTHLIKTRGQQVTLRCSPKSGHDTVSWYQQALGQGPQFIFQYYEEEERQRGNFPDRFSGHQFPNYSSELNVNALLLGDSALYLCASRNGYSSYNEQFFGPGTRLTVL.